This T cell receptor beta chain appears in the sequencing data of a study of CD8+ T cells in alopecia areata (dated by TCRdb to 2016 to 2018). Describing the broader study: To study T cell clonal expansion in alopecia areata, the researchers applied high-throughput TCRbeta sequencing to both the C3H/HeJ mouse model and human patients. Scalp tissue and sorted CD4+ and CD8+ peripheral blood T cells from patchy and totalis/universalis alopecia areata patients and from healthy controls were covered by human TCRbeta sequencing. Clonality in the scalp was compared among normal scalp (n=4), patchy alopecia areata scalp (n=8), and alopecia totalis/universalis scalp (n=8). TCRbeta CDR3 regions were amplified by immunoSEQ multiplex PCR with 35 Vbeta forward and 13 Jbeta reverse primers. RNA was obtained with the PAXgene miRNA kit for fixed scalp, the miRNeasy kit for PBMCs, and the RNeasy kit for mouse skin.

For several biomarker-study patients, CD4+ cells were further sorted into CD25+CD127- cells. Lesional scalp punch biopsies and peripheral blood were collected from alopecia areata patients. PBMCs were isolated by density centrifugation and stained for CD3, CD4 and CD8, after which CD4+ and CD8+ T cells were sorted on a FACSAria. Untreated alopecia areata patients were recruited as part of a multicenter biomarker study. Preparation of the library involved the immunoSEQ multiplex PCR assay. To provide template for TCR sequencing, every sample had RNA extracted and reverse transcribed into cDNA. SuperScript III was used to make first-strand cDNA, primed with a 2:1 mix of oligo-dT and random hexamers. A synthetic immune receptor repertoire was used to measure amplification bias, and any remaining bias was corrected computationally. The paper's data handling went like this. After raw reads were preprocessed to remove errors, the CDR3 was defined following IMGT conventions as running from the conserved cysteine to phenylalanine. To get clonality, Shannon entropy was normalized by log2 of the number of productive unique TCRs and the result was subtracted from 1. CD4 or CD8 identity of scalp clones was inferred by cross-referencing scalp TCRbeta sequences with sorted blood CD4 and CD8 repertoires. TCRdb took over this immuneACCESS table, retaining in-frame rearrangements with V and J assigned. Such tables are incomplete; in checked studies, under half of the missing clones stem from an unresolved V gene, and the remainder is unexplained. V and J calls and clone size are those listed in that table; D and trimming were worked out from the DNA. In all, the sample holds about 37,000 clones, and more than 50% of those were seen once. The top ten constitute 1.8% of the sample.

Notes on this clone: Its antigen specificity is not known. There are no base qualities to consult, and no much larger clone falls within one base.

Study-wide findings and limitations: Unlike mouse skin, where gammadelta T cells dominate, normal human skin contains resident alphabeta T cells that get sequenced too, which complicates analysis of the scalp TCR repertoire. Compared with mice, TCR sequences shared between patients were less clear, possibly partly because of HLA diversity across the patient population. Compared with normal scalp, lesional scalp, particularly in alopecia totalis/universalis, had higher clonality and more expanded CD8+ clones, which suggests antigenic drive.

Taken from cysteine to phenylalanine, the CDR3 has 14 residues. Only the CDR3 part of the read is kept: 42 bases, read in frame from the first base. V was cut back by 5 bases and J by 0 bases, leaving a gap of 10 bases between them. According to the germline V gene, CDR1 reads MNHEY and CDR2 reads SVGAGI. This clonotype originated in a human donor with alopecia areata. The sample was CD4+ Tregs sorted from blood. The chain uses TRBV6-5 and TRBJ1-1; the D gene is not confidently resolved. The nucleotide sequence reads as follows: TGTGCCAGCAGTCTCGATCACTTGAACACTGAAGCTTTCTTT. Its protein product is CASSLDHLNTEAFF.